A selection of T cell receptor beta chains follows, all from one sample in a study of neurological immune-mediated disorders. TCRdb fed the 5' RACE reads into MiXCR, producing one record per CDR3 protein. The sample holds fewer than 80,000 distinct CDR3 sequences, under 5.5% seen once. Source material: PBMCs. These receptor sequences come from a woman aged 50 to 60 with multiple sclerosis. Each CDR3 is given with its conserved first and last residue. A D gene is named only where the DNA matches it firmly. Clone size is not always given. Where it is, it says once, few, many or a class for expanded clones.

V	size	D	J	CDR3	DNA
TRBV7-2	many	.	TRBJ2-1	CASSLVVVNNEQFF	TGTGCCAGCAGCTTAGTAGTAGTAAACAATGAGCAGTTCTTC
TRBV11-3	many	TRBD1	TRBJ2-7	CASSKGTASSYEQYF	TGTGCCAGCAGCAAGGGGACAGCGAGCTCCTACGAGCAGTACTTC
TRBV7-3	many	.	TRBJ2-1	CASSSDPSGYNEQFF	TGTGCCAGCAGCTCCGACCCCTCGGGATACAATGAGCAGTTCTTC
TRBV25-1	many	TRBD2	TRBJ2-2	CASSPRGLAGTDTGELFF	TGTGCCAGCAGTCCACGGGGACTAGCGGGGACCGACACCGGGGAGCTGTTTTTT
TRBV6-5	many	.	TRBJ1-1	CASIGRMNTEAFF	TGTGCCAGCATAGGCCGAATGAACACTGAAGCTTTCTTT
TRBV27	many	.	TRBJ1-1	CASGTKTNTEAFF	TGTGCCAGTGGGACAAAGACGAACACTGAAGCTTTCTTT
TRBV7-9	many	.	TRBJ1-4	CASSLVREKLFF	TGTGCCAGCAGCTTAGTCCGGGAAAAACTGTTTTTT
TRBV10-1	many	TRBD2	TRBJ2-5	CASSDSQRGTQYF	TGCGCCAGCAGCGACTCTCAGCGGGGAACCCAGTACTTC
TRBV5-5	many	.	TRBJ1-5	CASSLSTGKQPQHF	TGTGCCAGCAGCCTATCCACAGGGAAGCAGCCCCAGCATTTT
TRBV20-1	many	.	TRBJ1-5	CSARYMRDQPQHF	TGCAGTGCTAGATACATGCGCGATCAGCCCCAGCATTTT
TRBV20-1	many	TRBD1	TRBJ1-4	CSAVPVQGSEKLFF	TGCAGTGCTGTACCGGTACAGGGGAGTGAAAAACTGTTTTTT
TRBV5-8	many	TRBD1	TRBJ2-5	CASSKGQKETQYF	TGTGCCAGCAGCAAGGGACAGAAAGAGACCCAGTACTTC
TRBV6-2/TRBV6-3	few	.	TRBJ2-2	CASRSLPGKIHTGELFF	TGTGCCAGCAGATCCCTCCCGGGGAAGATTCACACCGGGGAGCTGTTTTTT
TRBV4-3	many	.	TRBJ2-5	CASSQGPLRETQYF	TGCGCCAGCAGCCAAGGGCCTCTTCGGGAGACCCAGTACTTC
TRBV6-2/TRBV6-3	.	.	TRBJ2-3	CASSGKGLRTDTQYF	TGTGCCAGCAGTGGGAAGGGACTTCGCACAGATACGCAGTATTTT
TRBV6-5	many	TRBD2	TRBJ2-3	CASSRLAGGTTDTQYF	TGTGCCAGCAGCCGACTAGCGGGGGGGACCACAGATACGCAGTATTTT
TRBV9	many	.	TRBJ1-1	CASSVVTEAFF	TGTGCCAGCAGCGTAGTAACTGAAGCTTTCTTT
TRBV5-1	many	.	TRBJ2-1	CASSADPSSYNEQFF	TGCGCCAGCTCAGCTGATCCGAGCTCCTACAATGAGCAGTTCTTC
TRBV18	.	TRBD1	TRBJ1-1	CASSADRDVGEAFF	TGTGCCAGCTCCGCGGACAGGGATGTTGGTGAAGCTTTCTTT
TRBV7-9	many	.	TRBJ1-2	CASSLEATSDGYTF	TGTGCCAGCAGCTTAGAGGCGACCAGCGATGGCTACACCTTC
TRBV7-9	many	.	TRBJ1-5	CASSSTTGFGNQPQHF	TGTGCCAGCAGCTCTACAACAGGTTTTGGCAATCAGCCCCAGCATTTT
TRBV5-1	many	.	TRBJ1-1	CASSVTAGETEAFF	TGCGCCAGCAGCGTGACGGCTGGGGAGACTGAAGCTTTCTTT
TRBV20-1	many	TRBD2	TRBJ2-5	CSARLAGVETQYF	TGCAGTGCTAGGCTAGCGGGGGTCGAGACCCAGTACTTC
TRBV15	many	TRBD1	TRBJ1-5	CATSSTTGGQPQHF	TGTGCCACCAGCTCTACGACAGGGGGCCAGCCCCAGCATTTT
TRBV7-9	many	.	TRBJ1-1	CASSLDRTEAFF	TGTGCCAGCAGCCTGGACAGAACTGAAGCTTTCTTT
TRBV7-9	many	TRBD1	TRBJ2-6	CASSPRTGGSGANVLTF	TGTGCCAGCAGCCCGAGGACAGGGGGGTCTGGGGCCAACGTCCTGACTTTC
TRBV7-2	many	.	TRBJ1-2	CASSRGTEEGYTF	TGTGCCAGCAGCCGGGGGACCGAGGAAGGCTACACCTTC
TRBV9	many	.	TRBJ2-4	CASSGEGGRIQYF	TGTGCCAGCAGCGGTGAGGGGGGAAGGATTCAGTACTTC
TRBV20-1	few	.	TRBJ1-5	CSARSEAPVHGVSNQPQNF	TGCAGTGCTAGATCCGAAGCACCAGTCCATGGGGTTAGCAATCAGCCCCAGAATTTT
TRBV14	many	TRBD1	TRBJ1-1	CASSHDRVLRGTEAFF	TGTGCCAGCAGCCATGACAGGGTGTTAAGGGGAACTGAAGCTTTCTTT
TRBV7-3	many	.	TRBJ2-5	CASSTSGGAGETQYF	TGTGCCAGCAGCACCTCCGGGGGCGCTGGGGAGACCCAGTACTTC
TRBV10-3	many	.	TRBJ1-5	CAIRASLGPQHF	TGTGCCATTCGGGCCTCCCTGGGGCCCCAGCATTTT
TRBV7-7	many	TRBD1	TRBJ2-5	CASSQGQGTETQYF	TGTGCTAGCAGCCAAGGACAGGGGACGGAGACCCAGTACTTC
TRBV10-3	many	.	TRBJ2-2	CAISRTANTGELFF	TGTGCCATCAGTCGGACGGCGAACACCGGGGAGCTGTTTTTT
TRBV5-1	many	.	TRBJ1-2	CASSLDRATSNYGYTF	TGCGCCAGCAGCTTGGATCGGGCCACATCTAACTATGGCTACACCTTC
TRBV20-1	medium-sized	TRBD1	TRBJ2-5	CSASPGTDQETQYF	TGCAGTGCCAGCCCCGGGACAGACCAAGAGACCCAGTACTTC
TRBV5-1	.	.	TRBJ2-4	CASSLAGKGGIQYF	TGCGCCAGCAGCTTGGCCGGAAAGGGAGGCATTCAGTACTTC
TRBV7-9	.	.	TRBJ2-5	CASSFLVETQYF	TGTGCCAGCAGCTTTCTTGTAGAGACCCAGTACTTC
TRBV27	.	TRBD2	TRBJ2-7	CASSLRGGAPYEQYF	TGTGCCAGCAGTTTACGGGGAGGGGCCCCCTACGAGCAGTACTTC